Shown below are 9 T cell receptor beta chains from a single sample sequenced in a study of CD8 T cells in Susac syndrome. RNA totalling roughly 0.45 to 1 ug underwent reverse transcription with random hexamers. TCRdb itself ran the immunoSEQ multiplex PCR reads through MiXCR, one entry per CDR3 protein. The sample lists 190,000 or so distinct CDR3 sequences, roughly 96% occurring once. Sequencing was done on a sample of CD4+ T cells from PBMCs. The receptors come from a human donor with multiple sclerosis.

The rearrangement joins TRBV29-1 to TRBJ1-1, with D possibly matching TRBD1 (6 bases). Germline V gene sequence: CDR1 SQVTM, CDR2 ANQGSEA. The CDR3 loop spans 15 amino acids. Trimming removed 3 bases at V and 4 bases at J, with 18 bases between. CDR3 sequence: CSVDRRGETGTEAFF. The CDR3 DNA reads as TGCAGCGTTGATCGCAGGGGCGAAACTGGCACTGAAGCTTTCTTT.

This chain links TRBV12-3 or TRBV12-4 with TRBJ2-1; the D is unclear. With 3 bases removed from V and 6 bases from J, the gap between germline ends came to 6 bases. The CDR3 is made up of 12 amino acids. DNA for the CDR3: TGTGCCAGCAGTTTTCGTCCCAATGAGCAGTTCTTC. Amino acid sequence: CASSFRPNEQFF.

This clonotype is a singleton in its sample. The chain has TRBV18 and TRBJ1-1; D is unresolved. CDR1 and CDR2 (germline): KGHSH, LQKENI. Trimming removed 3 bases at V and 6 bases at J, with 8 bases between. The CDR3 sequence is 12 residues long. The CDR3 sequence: CASSPTLSEAFF. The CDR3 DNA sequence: TGTGCCAGCTCACCCACCCTTTCTGAAGCTTTCTTT. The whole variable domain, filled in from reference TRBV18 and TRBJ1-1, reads NAGVMQNPRHLVRRRGQEARLRCSPMKGHSHVYWYRQLPEEGLKFMVYLQKENIIDESGMPKERFSAEFPKEGPSILRIQQVVRGDSAAYFCASSPTLSEAFFGQGTRLTVV.

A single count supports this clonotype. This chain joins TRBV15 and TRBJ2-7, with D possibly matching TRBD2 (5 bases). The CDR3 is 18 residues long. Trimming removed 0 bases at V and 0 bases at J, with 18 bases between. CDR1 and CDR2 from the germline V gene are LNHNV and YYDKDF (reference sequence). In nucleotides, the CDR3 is TGTGCCACCAGCAGAGATCTACCGAGGTTTGGGAGCTCCTACGAGCAGTACTTC. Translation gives CATSRDLPRFGSSYEQYF.

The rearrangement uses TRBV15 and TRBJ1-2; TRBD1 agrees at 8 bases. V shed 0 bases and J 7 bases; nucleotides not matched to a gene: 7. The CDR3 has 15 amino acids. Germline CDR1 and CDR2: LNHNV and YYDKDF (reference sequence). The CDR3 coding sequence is TGTGCCACCAGCAGAGACAGGGGGCGGTTGGCTGGCTACACCTTC. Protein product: CATSRDRGRLAGYTF. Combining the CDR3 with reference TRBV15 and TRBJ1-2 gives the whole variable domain DAMVIQNPRYQVTQFGKPVTLSCSQTLNHNVMYWYQQKSSQAPKLLFHYYDKDFNNEADTPDNFQSRRPNTSFCFLDIRSPGLGDTAMYLCATSRDRGRLAGYTFGSGTRLTVV.

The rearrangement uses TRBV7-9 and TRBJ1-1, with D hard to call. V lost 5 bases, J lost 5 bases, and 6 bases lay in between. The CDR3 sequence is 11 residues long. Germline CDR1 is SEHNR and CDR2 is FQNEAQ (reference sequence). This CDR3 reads CASSPETEAFF. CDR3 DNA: TGTGCCAGCAGCCCGGAGACTGAAGCTTTCTTT.

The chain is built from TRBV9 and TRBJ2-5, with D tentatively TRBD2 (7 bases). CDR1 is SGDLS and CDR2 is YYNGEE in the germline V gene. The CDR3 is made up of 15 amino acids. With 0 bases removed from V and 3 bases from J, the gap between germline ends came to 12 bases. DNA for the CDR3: TGTGCCAGCAGCGTAGCTCAGGGGAGGGAAGAGACCCAGTACTTC. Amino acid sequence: CASSVAQGREETQYF.

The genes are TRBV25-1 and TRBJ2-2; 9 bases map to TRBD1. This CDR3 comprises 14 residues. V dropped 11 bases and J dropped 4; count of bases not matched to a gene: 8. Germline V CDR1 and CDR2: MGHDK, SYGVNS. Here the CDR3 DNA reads TGTGCCTGTCGGGACAGGGCCTTCACCGGGGAGCTGTTTTTT. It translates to CACRDRAFTGELFF.

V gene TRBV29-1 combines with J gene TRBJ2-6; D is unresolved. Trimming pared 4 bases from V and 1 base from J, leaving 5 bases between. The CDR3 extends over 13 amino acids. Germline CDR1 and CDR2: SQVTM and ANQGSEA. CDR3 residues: CSVVASGANVLTF. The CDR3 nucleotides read TGCAGCGTTGTCGCATCTGGGGCCAACGTCCTGACTTTC.